The rows below give T cell receptor beta chains drawn from one sample of a study of shared T cell receptors in the human thymus. Profiling relied on immunoSEQ multiplex PCR, and the TCRdb table lists in-frame clones only, not all of them. The sample lists some 700,000 clones, roughly 90% occurring once. This sample also belongs to another study, concerning human thymus T cells.

Sequenced: thymocytes. The receptors stem from a boy under two years old with a congenital heart defect. CDR3s include the opening cysteine and the closing phenylalanine or tryptophan. A D gene is named only where the DNA matches it firmly. The size of a clone is reported for some rows only, either as once, few or many, or as a class for expanded clones.

abundance: few
d_gene: TRBD1
v_gene: TRBV29-1
j_gene: TRBJ2-3
CDR3aa: CSVEGTRGHRTDTQYF
CDR3nt: TGCAGCGTTGAAGGGACAAGGGGGCATCGCACAGATACGCAGTATTTT

abundance: once
d_gene: -
v_gene: TRBV18
j_gene: TRBJ2-7
CDR3aa: CASPDTLEQYF
CDR3nt: TGTGCCAGCCCGGACACCCTCGAGCAGTACTTC

abundance: -
d_gene: -
v_gene: TRBV2
j_gene: TRBJ2-5
CDR3aa: CASSESGEAQTQYF
CDR3nt: TGTGCCAGCAGTGAGTCCGGGGAGGCGCAGACCCAGTACTTC

abundance: -
d_gene: TRBD2
v_gene: TRBV14
j_gene: TRBJ2-7
CDR3aa: CASSQETPLAGVQYEQYF
CDR3nt: TGTGCCAGCAGCCAAGAGACGCCGCTAGCGGGAGTTCAATACGAGCAGTACTTC

abundance: once
d_gene: -
v_gene: TRBV10-1
j_gene: TRBJ2-1
CDR3aa: CASSESRTGAYNEQFF
CDR3nt: TGCGCCAGCAGTGAGTCCCGTACCGGGGCCTACAATGAGCAGTTCTTC

abundance: -
d_gene: -
v_gene: TRBV5-1
j_gene: TRBJ1-6
CDR3aa: CASSLEVTPGGSYNSPLHF
CDR3nt: TGCGCCAGCAGCTTGGAGGTCACCCCCGGGGGCTCCTATAATTCACCCCTCCACTTT

abundance: -
d_gene: -
v_gene: TRBV15
j_gene: TRBJ2-7
CDR3aa: CATSPHGTSSYEQYF
CDR3nt: TGTGCCACATCGCCCCACGGGACTTCGTCCTACGAGCAGTACTTC

abundance: -
d_gene: TRBD2
v_gene: TRBV9
j_gene: TRBJ2-3
CDR3aa: CASSVLREEGADTQYF
CDR3nt: TGTGCCAGCAGCGTTCTTCGGGAGGAGGGCGCAGATACGCAGTATTTT

abundance: once
d_gene: TRBD1
v_gene: TRBV6-1
j_gene: TRBJ2-7
CDR3aa: CASSERDRIYEQYF
CDR3nt: TGTGCCAGCAGTGAAAGGGACAGGATCTACGAGCAGTACTTC

abundance: -
d_gene: TRBD2
v_gene: TRBV11-2
j_gene: TRBJ2-7
CDR3aa: CASSPTSAFIYEQYF
CDR3nt: TGTGCCAGCAGCCCGACTAGCGCTTTCATTTACGAGCAGTACTTC

abundance: once
d_gene: TRBD2
v_gene: TRBV6-6
j_gene: TRBJ2-7
CDR3aa: CASSYSTQREWGEQYF
CDR3nt: TGTGCCAGCAGTTACTCGACGCAGCGGGAGTGGGGAGAGCAGTACTTC

abundance: -
d_gene: TRBD1
v_gene: TRBV28
j_gene: TRBJ2-1
CDR3aa: CASSWGDRGYNEQFF
CDR3nt: TGTGCCAGCAGTTGGGGGGACAGGGGCTACAATGAGCAGTTCTTC

abundance: -
d_gene: TRBD2
v_gene: TRBV19
j_gene: TRBJ2-4
CDR3aa: CASSIVGLAGAGKNIQYF
CDR3nt: TGTGCCAGTAGTATAGTGGGACTAGCGGGAGCAGGCAAAAACATTCAGTACTTC